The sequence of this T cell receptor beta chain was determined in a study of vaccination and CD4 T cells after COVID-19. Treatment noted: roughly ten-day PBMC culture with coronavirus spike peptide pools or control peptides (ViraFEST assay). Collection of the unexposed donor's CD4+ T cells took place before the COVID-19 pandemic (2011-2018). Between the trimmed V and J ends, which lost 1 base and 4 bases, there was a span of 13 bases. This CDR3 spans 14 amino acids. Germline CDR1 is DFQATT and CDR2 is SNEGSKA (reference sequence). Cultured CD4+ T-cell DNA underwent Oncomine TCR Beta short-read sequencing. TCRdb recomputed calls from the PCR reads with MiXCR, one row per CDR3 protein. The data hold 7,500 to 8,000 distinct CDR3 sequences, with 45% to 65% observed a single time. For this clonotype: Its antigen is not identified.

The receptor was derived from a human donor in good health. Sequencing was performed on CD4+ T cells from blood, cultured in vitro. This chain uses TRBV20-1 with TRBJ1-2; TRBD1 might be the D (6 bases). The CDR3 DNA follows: TGCAGTGCTAGAGGTCAACAGGGAATCTATGGCTACACCTTC. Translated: CSARGQQGIYGYTF.